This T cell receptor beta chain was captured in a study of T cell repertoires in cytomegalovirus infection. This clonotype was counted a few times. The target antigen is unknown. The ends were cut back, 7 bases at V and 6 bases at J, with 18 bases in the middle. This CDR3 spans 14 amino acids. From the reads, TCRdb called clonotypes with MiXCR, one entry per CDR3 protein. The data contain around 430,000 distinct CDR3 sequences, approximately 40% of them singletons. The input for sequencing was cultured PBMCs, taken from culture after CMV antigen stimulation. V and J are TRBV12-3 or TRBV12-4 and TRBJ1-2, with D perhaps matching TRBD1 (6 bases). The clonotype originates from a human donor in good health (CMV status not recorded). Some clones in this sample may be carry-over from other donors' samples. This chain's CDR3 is CASTDEVGADGYTF. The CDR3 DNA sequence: TGTGCCAGCACCGACGAGGTGGGGGCCGATGGCTACACCTTC.